The T cell receptor beta chain described here comes from a study of blood T cells in healthy people across ages (dated by TCRdb to between 2014 and 2017). Regarding the research as a whole: In model experiments, roughly one uniquely barcoded TCR beta cDNA molecule per two T cells was captured by template switching. Using deep sequencing normalized with unique cDNA molecular identifiers, the study measured how TCR beta repertoire diversity changes with age. Four age groups were formed from the donors: young (average roughly 16 years), middle-aged (around 37), aged (over 55) and long-lived (approximately 78). To avoid experimental bias, donors of different ages were distributed randomly across sequencing lanes. For two donors (one aged 18 to 30 and one aged 80 or older), the study analyzed two additional independent replicas of 1 million unique cDNA reads from the same blood draw. The research as a whole found: Estimates of total diversity based on one million sequenced T cells were regarded as lower bounds and as underestimates. Compared with the aged group, the long-lived group had more naive CD4+ T cells, fewer expanded clones and increased TCR diversity, suggesting age selection. Since profiling was done on bulk unsorted PBMCs, naive and antigen-experienced compartments could not be conclusively compared. As age increased, observed TCR beta diversity per million T cells dropped in a roughly linear way, and a significant reduction was already evident by age roughly 36. The CMV infection status of donors was not known, potentially confounding age-related changes in expanded clonotypes. There was a strong correlation between observed TCR beta diversity and the percentage of naive T cells measured by flow cytometry.

This clonotype was found many times. Its antigen is still unknown. No quality values exist for individual bases; no much larger clone is one base distant. Donors were roughly 40 systemically healthy Caucasian individuals from Russia aged roughly 6 to 100 years. Around 10 milliliters of peripheral blood were collected from each donor into EDTA-treated Vacutainer tubes. PBMCs were isolated by Ficoll-Paque density-gradient centrifugation, with at least 6 million obtained per sample. Trizol reagent was used to extract total RNA from the PBMCs, yielding at least 5 micrograms per sample. For every donor, an aliquot of PBMCs went through flow cytometry to measure the percentages of naive CD45RAhigh/CD27high T cells. Receptors were amplified or captured by 5' RACE. TCRdb lists the instrument as Illumina HiSeq 2500. A second PCR of about 6 to 11 cycles was performed with a sample-barcoded 5' primer and a J-beta primer mix. A template-switch 5' adaptor carrying 12 random nucleotides introduced a unique molecular identifier onto each TCR beta cDNA molecule. Each sample yielded at least 2.5 million CDR3-containing paired-end reads. First-strand cDNA synthesis was performed from all RNA using the Mint cDNA synthesis kit, with priming by a TRBC-specific oligonucleotide. Following uracil-DNA glycosylase treatment, a first 18-cycle PCR with universal primers M1SS and BC2_uni_R was performed on all cDNA. The study's own analysis went as follows. Normalization of each sample was performed by random selection of 1 million high-quality reads, each carrying a distinct molecular identifier. Reads sharing molecular identifiers were discarded rather than binned into consensus sequences. MiTCR, with a Q25 quality threshold and the strictest error-elimination algorithm, was used for CDR3 identification, clonotype clustering and error correction. Lower-bound total TCR beta diversity was estimated with a nonparametric unseen species model using Euler transformation. TCRdb took the public reads, trimmed them with fastp at Q25, ran MiXCR for clone calling and kept in-frame beta chains. Each entry is one CDR3 protein sequence, shown with its most common DNA and genes. The V and J calls reflect TCRdb's pipeline rather than the authors' work. For this sample there are roughly 800,000 distinct CDR3 sequences; around 36% appear just once. The leading ten clones occupy 10% to 15% of the sample.

The junction carries 15 bases between V and J, which are trimmed by 8 bases and 6 bases respectively. The germline V gene provides CDR1 SNHLY and CDR2 FYNNEI. The CDR3 starts with the cysteine, ends with the phenylalanine, and has 13 residues. The kept DNA is CDR3 alone, 39 bases in frame from the first base. Recombination linked TRBV2 to TRBJ2-3, with a weak D call of TRBD2 (5 bases match). Input material: blood. This TCR came from a man between 18 and 29 years old in good health. Here the CDR3 is given as CASLDGVSDTQYF. The nucleotide sequence is given as TGTGCCAGCCTCGACGGGGTCAGCGATACGCAGTATTTT.